Sequencing of this T cell receptor (beta chain) was carried out in a study of blood T cell repertoires in COVID-19. Overall study: The cDNA or gDNA used as material had been derived from T cells, B-cell-depleted T cells, or PBMCs.

V was cut by 3 bases and J by 9 bases, with 14 bases left in between. In germline, CDR1 is SGHAT, CDR2 FQNNGV. The CDR3 length is 13 residues. Authors' analysis steps: Reference gene primer amplification yielded estimated nucleated cell counts. Data came from immunoSEQ multiplex PCR; TCRdb stores just in-frame clones and leaves some out. The DNA gave D and trimming, while V, J and clone size come from that table. The sample has approximately 670,000 clones, approximately 90% seen once. This chain uses TRBV11-2 with TRBJ1-1; D remains ambiguous. The specimen was peripheral blood. This receptor was taken from a young woman with acute or convalescent COVID-19. The CDR3 DNA sequence: TGTGCCAGCAGCTTGGGAGGCAGGAATAAAGCTTTCTTT. Protein product: CASSLGGRNKAFF.